This T cell receptor beta chain was found in a study of T cell responses to AZD1222 COVID-19 vaccine. A word on this clone: Its antigen is unknown.

Study findings and constraints: Clonal diversity was possibly underestimated, and the donors were mostly white British, with more females. In all cases, repertoires were sampled only after the peak T cell response. Vaccination with two AZD1222 doses was followed by a rise in Spike-specific TCR breadth and depth.

Some clones are missing from TCRdb's copy, which holds only in-frame ones; the method was immunoSEQ multiplex PCR. The sample holds some 150,000 clones, more than 85% seen once. The receptor's source is an adult who received the AZD1222 COVID-19 vaccine. The material was peripheral blood, obtained 28 days after the second AZD1222 dose.

The CDR3 sequence is CASSSRPSYEQYF. CDR3 coding DNA: TGTGCCAGCAGCTCCCGCCCATCCTACGAGCAGTACTTC. This chain connects TRBV7-2 to TRBJ2-7; no definite D call. Trimming took off 4 bases at V and 1 base at J, with 8 bases between the two ends. Germline V gene sequence: CDR1 SGHTA, CDR2 FQGNSA. This CDR3 region has 13 residues.